The rows below give T cell receptor beta chains drawn from one sample of a study of T-cell reconstitution after alpha-beta-depleted transplantation in children. Each CDR3 protein gets one entry after TCRdb re-called the PCR reads with MiXCR. The data contain some 150,000 distinct CDR3 sequences, around 9% of them singletons. The sample in question was PBMCs, mostly from graft donor cells, obtained 180 days after TCRalphabeta/CD19-depleted stem cell transplant. The source is a female patient younger than 10 who had a stem cell transplant for congenital amegakaryocytic thrombocytopenia, so the T cells may come from the graft donor. CDR3s include the opening cysteine and the closing phenylalanine or tryptophan. A D gene is named only where the DNA matches it firmly. The size entry is marked missing in some rows and otherwise reads once, few, many or a size class.

v_gene	d_gene	abundance	j_gene	CDR3nt	CDR3aa
TRBV20-1	-	many	TRBJ1-5	TGCAGTGCTTCCGACAGTTATCAGCCCCAGCATTTT	CSASDSYQPQHF
TRBV5-1	-	few	TRBJ2-1	TGCGCCAGCAGCTTGGTCGGGGCAGGGGCGATCAATGAGCAGTTCTTC	CASSLVGAGAINEQFF
TRBV20-1	TRBD1	few	TRBJ2-3	TGCAGTGCTAGGGGACAGGGAAGCACAGATACGCAGTATTTT	CSARGQGSTDTQYF
TRBV24-1	TRBD1	many	TRBJ1-2	TGTGCCACCAGTGCAGGGGGCGCGTCGCAGGGCTACACCTTC	CATSAGGASQGYTF
TRBV27	TRBD2	few	TRBJ2-1	TGTGCCAGCAGTCCGGGACTAGCGGGAGGGCATGAGCAGTTCTTC	CASSPGLAGGHEQFF
TRBV12-3/TRBV12-4	-	few	TRBJ2-7	TGTGCCAGCCAGGGACCCGGGACGTCAAGCTCCTACGAGCAGTACTTC	CASQGPGTSSSYEQYF
TRBV7-8	-	few	TRBJ2-2	TGTGCCAGCAGCGAAGGGGGCGCGGGGACCGGGGAGCTGTTTTTT	CASSEGGAGTGELFF
TRBV29-1	-	-	TRBJ2-2	TGCAGCGTTGTCTACCCGAACACCGGGGAGCTGTTTTTT	CSVVYPNTGELFF
TRBV7-6	TRBD1	few	TRBJ2-5	TGTGCCAGCAGCCCGACCCCCGGGACAGAGAATTCGGAGACCCAGTACTTC	CASSPTPGTENSETQYF
TRBV5-1	-	few	TRBJ1-5	TGCGCCAGCAGGTTATACTATGTAGTCCGATTTCAGCCCCAGCATTTT	CASRLYYVVRFQPQHF
TRBV29-1	TRBD1	many	TRBJ1-2	TGCAGCGCCTTCCTCGGACAGGGTTATGGCTACACCTTC	CSAFLGQGYGYTF
TRBV11-2	TRBD1	many	TRBJ1-2	TGTGCCAGCAGCCGGGACAGGGGGCGAGGCTACACCTTC	CASSRDRGRGYTF
TRBV20-1	-	-	TRBJ1-4	TGCAGTGCTCGCCGCGTAGAGTGGACGGATGAAAAACTGTTTTTT	CSARRVEWTDEKLFF
TRBV20-1	TRBD2	many	TRBJ2-7	TGCAGTGCCCCGAGTAAGGCGGGAGGGGAGCAGTACTTC	CSAPSKAGGEQYF
TRBV7-6	TRBD1	many	TRBJ1-1	TGTGCCAGCAGCTTGGGGACAGGGGTGGGGACTGAAGCTTTCTTT	CASSLGTGVGTEAFF
TRBV20-1	TRBD2	few	TRBJ2-5	TGCAGTGCTAGGGGACTAGCGGGAGTAAAGACCCAGTACTTC	CSARGLAGVKTQYF
TRBV11-2	TRBD1	many	TRBJ1-2	TGTGCCAGCAGCTTGCCGCGGGACAGGGTCTACTATGGCTACACCTTC	CASSLPRDRVYYGYTF